The entry that follows covers one TCR beta chain sequence. This clonotype was recorded many times. No cognate antigen has been identified for it. The record has no base qualities; no much larger clone is one base away. The data belong to a study of T-cell reconstitution after alpha-beta-depleted transplantation in children (dated by TCRdb to 2015 to 2016). Regarding the research as a whole: The study quantitatively tracked T-cell immune reconstitution after TCRalphabeta/CD19-depleted allogeneic hematopoietic cell transplantation in children using TCR repertoire profiling. Overall study outcomes, separate from this receptor: Apparently early alphabetaT-cell count recovery about two months after transplant reportedly relied on only several hundred rapidly expanded clones derived from non-depleted graft cells. In some patients, high TCRbeta diversity at day 60 was attributed to recipient T cells and intrathymic progenitors that had survived conditioning. Over the following months the frequencies of hyperexpanded clones went down, and after one year T-cell counts and TCRbeta diversity were mostly credited to newly produced T cells.

The treatment or condition label of this sample denotes: allogeneic hematopoietic cell transplantation with graft depleted of TCRalphabeta T cells and CD19 B cells. The children who served as transplant recipients had been given grafts of TCRalphabeta/CD19-depleted allogeneic hematopoietic cells. The method behind the library was PCR. The sequencer was an Illumina HiSeq 2500. TCR libraries were prepared with molecular barcoding, using unique molecular identifiers to normalize TCRbeta repertoire quantification. The public reads were run again by TCRdb, first through fastp at Q25 and then through MiXCR, and only productive beta chains were kept. Each CDR3 protein appears once, grouped with its most common genes and DNA. This sample has approximately 150,000 distinct CDR3 sequences in its table, and around 10% of those were observed once. In total, the top ten clones hold less than 20% of the sample.

The clonotype comes from a female patient aged 2-9 years who had a stem cell transplant for congenital amegakaryocytic thrombocytopenia, so the T cells may come from the graft donor. Sequenced material: PBMCs, mostly from graft donor cells, taken 180 days after TCRalphabeta/CD19-depleted stem cell transplant.

The nucleotide sequence reads as follows: TGTGCCAGCAGCACCGACCTAGCTTATAGTCAGCCCCAGCATTTT. The translation is CASSTDLAYSQPQHF. The sequence links TRBV7-8 to TRBJ1-5, with the identity of the D gene unclear. V is reduced by 5 bases and J by 6 bases, leaving a spacing of 17 bases between them. The germline V gene specifies SGHVS as CDR1 and FQNEAQ as CDR2. The cysteine opens and the phenylalanine closes a CDR3 of 15 amino acids. Kept here is only the CDR3 DNA, which spans 45 bases and is read in frame from base 1.